This is a list of T cell receptor beta chains from one sample in a study of human T cells and chemical hapten exposure. TCRdb called the RACE reads again in MiXCR, with one record for every CDR3 protein. The table lists some 89,000 distinct CDR3 sequences, roughly 10% of them singletons. The specimen was whole blood, collected in connection with sensitization to the hapten diphenylcyclopropenone (DPC). These receptors were obtained from a woman aged 30 to 39 with alopecia areata. Some clones in this sample may be carry-over from other donors' samples. Each CDR3 is given with its conserved first and last residue. A D gene is named only where the DNA matches it firmly. Not all rows give a size; the values are once, few, many and, for expanded clones, a class.

DNA: TGCAGTGCTAGAGATCTCGGACAGGGGCCTATTGAAGCTTTCTTT
CDR3: CSARDLGQGPIEAFF
J: TRBJ1-1
D: TRBD1
V: TRBV20-1
size: NA

DNA: TGTGACAGCTCGGGACAGGGGGATCAGCCCCAGCATTTT
CDR3: CDSSGQGDQPQHF
J: TRBJ1-5
D: TRBD1
V: TRBV7-9
size: NA

DNA: TGTGCCAGCAGCGCGCAGGGGGGCACCGGGGAGCTGTTTTTT
CDR3: CASSAQGGTGELFF
J: TRBJ2-2
D: NA
V: TRBV9
size: many

DNA: TGTGCCAGCAGCCGGACTAGCGGGGGGCCGGAGACCCAGTACTTC
CDR3: CASSRTSGGPETQYF
J: TRBJ2-5
D: TRBD2
V: TRBV6-2/TRBV6-3
size: few

DNA: TGTGCCAGCAGTTTCCTTGGGGGTGCAGATACGCAGTATTTT
CDR3: CASSFLGGADTQYF
J: TRBJ2-3
D: NA
V: TRBV27
size: many

DNA: TGCAGCGTGCCGACTAGCGGACTCACAGATACGCAGTATTTT
CDR3: CSVPTSGLTDTQYF
J: TRBJ2-3
D: TRBD2
V: TRBV29-1
size: NA

DNA: TGTGCCAGCAGTTTTTGGAGGGGCGATCCAAATTCACCCCTCCACTTT
CDR3: CASSFWRGDPNSPLHF
J: TRBJ1-6
D: NA
V: TRBV28
size: few

DNA: TGTGCCAGCAGTCCGGACAACGGACAGTCTGGAAACACCATATATTTT
CDR3: CASSPDNGQSGNTIYF
J: TRBJ1-3
D: NA
V: TRBV6-5
size: many

DNA: TGTGCCAGCAGCCCCGGGACAGGGGCTGGAAACACCATATATTTT
CDR3: CASSPGTGAGNTIYF
J: TRBJ1-3
D: TRBD1
V: TRBV2
size: few

DNA: TGTGCCAGCAGCCAGACTAGCGGGGTGGGGAATGAGCAGTTCTTC
CDR3: CASSQTSGVGNEQFF
J: TRBJ2-1
D: TRBD2
V: TRBV3-1
size: many

DNA: TGTGCCAGCAGCATTAGCGGGAGGGCCGAGTCCAATGAGCAGTTCTTC
CDR3: CASSISGRAESNEQFF
J: TRBJ2-1
D: TRBD2
V: TRBV7-2
size: few

DNA: TGTGCCAGCAGCCCGGACAGTAGCAATCAGCCCCAGCATTTT
CDR3: CASSPDSSNQPQHF
J: TRBJ1-5
D: NA
V: TRBV7-8
size: many

DNA: TGTGCCAGCAACCCTCCCGGGACTAGCGGGATCTACAATGAGCAGTTCTTC
CDR3: CASNPPGTSGIYNEQFF
J: TRBJ2-1
D: TRBD2
V: TRBV28
size: many

DNA: TGTGCCAGCCGTTCCGCCCGAGTTTATGGCTACACCTTC
CDR3: CASRSARVYGYTF
J: TRBJ1-2
D: NA
V: TRBV28
size: NA

DNA: TGCAGCGTTCTAGCAGGCACAGATACGCAGTATTTT
CDR3: CSVLAGTDTQYF
J: TRBJ2-3
D: NA
V: TRBV29-1
size: many

DNA: TGCAGTGCTAGACCACCCGCTACTGACAGGGGATACGAGCAGTACTTC
CDR3: CSARPPATDRGYEQYF
J: TRBJ2-7
D: TRBD1
V: TRBV20-1
size: many

DNA: TGTGCCAGCAGCTTATGGGGGAATGGCTACACCTTC
CDR3: CASSLWGNGYTF
J: TRBJ1-2
D: NA
V: TRBV7-9
size: many

DNA: TGCGCCAGCAGCTGGGGCAGGGGAACGATTACAGATACGCAGTATTTT
CDR3: CASSWGRGTITDTQYF
J: TRBJ2-3
D: NA
V: TRBV5-1
size: NA

DNA: TGCAGCGTTGGGGACTCGCCTGACGAGCAGTACTTC
CDR3: CSVGDSPDEQYF
J: TRBJ2-7
D: NA
V: TRBV29-1
size: many

DNA: TGTGCCAGCAGTTCGAAGGGCGGAGTGAACACTGAAGCTTTCTTT
CDR3: CASSSKGGVNTEAFF
J: TRBJ1-1
D: NA
V: TRBV6-2/TRBV6-3
size: few

DNA: TGCAGCGTTGTAGATCGGACAGGGTGGACTGAAGCTTTCTTT
CDR3: CSVVDRTGWTEAFF
J: TRBJ1-1
D: TRBD1
V: TRBV29-1
size: NA

DNA: TGTGCCAGCAGTTACTCGAGGGCAGGCGGCTCCTACGAGCAGTACTTC
CDR3: CASSYSRAGGSYEQYF
J: TRBJ2-7
D: NA
V: TRBV6-5
size: NA

DNA: TGTGCCAGCAGTCTTGAGGCAGGAGGATGGCAGCCCCAGCATTTT
CDR3: CASSLEAGGWQPQHF
J: TRBJ1-5
D: NA
V: TRBV28
size: many

DNA: TGCGCCAGCAGCCAAGGGGACAGGGGCCGACCCCTCCACTTT
CDR3: CASSQGDRGRPLHF
J: TRBJ1-6
D: TRBD1
V: TRBV4-1
size: NA

DNA: TGCGCCAGCAGCCAAGATAGGGGGTTCCGTCCCCAGCATTTT
CDR3: CASSQDRGFRPQHF
J: TRBJ1-5
D: NA
V: TRBV4-3
size: many

DNA: TGTGCCAGCAGTCCACCCTTCCAGGGTTGGCGGGAGCAGTACTTC
CDR3: CASSPPFQGWREQYF
J: TRBJ2-7
D: NA
V: TRBV28
size: NA

DNA: TGTGCCAGCAGCTCTAACCCGGGGACAGAAGAGACCCAGTACTTC
CDR3: CASSSNPGTEETQYF
J: TRBJ2-5
D: TRBD1
V: TRBV7-2
size: NA

DNA: TGTGCCAGCAAAACCCGGGCCGCCTACGAGCAGTACTTC
CDR3: CASKTRAAYEQYF
J: TRBJ2-7
D: NA
V: TRBV6-2/TRBV6-3
size: few